Shown below are 22 T cell receptor beta chains from a single sample sequenced in a study of blood T cell repertoires in COVID-19. Data came from immunoSEQ multiplex PCR; TCRdb stores just in-frame clones and leaves some out. The table includes around 260,000 clones, roughly 86% detected once. The sequenced material came from peripheral blood. The receptors come from a man aged 35 to 55 who had recovered from COVID-19.

This clone was counted a few times. The CDR3 loop reads CATKLLAQSTDTQYF. The CDR3 region has the DNA TGTGCCACCAAATTACTAGCCCAGAGCACAGATACGCAGTATTTT. The chain carries TRBV6-5 and TRBJ2-3; a weak D match, TRBD2 (6 bases). The CDR3 consists of 15 residues. With 10 bases removed from V and 0 bases from J, the gap between germline ends came to 17 bases. The germline V gene has CDR1 MNHEY and CDR2 SVGAGI.

The chain couples TRBV2 to TRBJ1-1, with TRBD1 as a possible D gene (6 bases). The CDR3 is 13 residues long. V lost 5 bases and J lost 1, with 8 bases in between. Germline CDR1 is SNHLY and CDR2 is FYNNEI. DNA of the CDR3: TGTGCCAGCAGTCTGGACAGGAACACTGAAGCTTTCTTT. Amino acids: CASSLDRNTEAFF.

In DNA, the CDR3 is TGCGCCAGCAGCCAAGATAGAAGAGGGTCCACTGAAGCTTTCTTT. As protein: CASSQDRRGSTEAFF. The gene calls are TRBV4-3 and TRBJ1-1, with D hard to call. This CDR3 comprises 15 residues. Trimming took 0 bases from V and 4 from J, leaving 12 bases between them. Germline V CDR1 and CDR2: LGHNA, YSLEER.

The J gene is TRBJ1-2, the V gene TRBV19, with 10 nucleotides matching TRBD1. V trimming: 6 bases; J trimming: 8 bases; junction bases outside the gene matches: 15. Germline V CDR1 and CDR2: LNHDA, SQIVND (reference sequence). This CDR3 is 16 amino acids long. The CDR3, as DNA: TGTGCCAGTAGCCTTCCGGGACAGGGGTTGTTGGGCGGCTACACCTTC. This codes for CASSLPGQGLLGGYTF.

The rearrangement links TRBV18 to TRBJ2-7; tentative D call: TRBD2 (6 bases). This CDR3 has 17 residues. Between the trimmed V and J ends, which lost 1 base and 2 bases, there was a span of 18 bases. Germline CDR1 KGHSH, CDR2 LQKENI. The CDR3 loop is CASSPQGVPSVTYEQYF. In DNA form, the CDR3 reads TGTGCCAGCTCACCACAAGGAGTCCCTAGCGTAACCTACGAGCAGTACTTC.

The chain combines TRBV5-1 with TRBJ2-2; 7 bases are a match to TRBD2. Germline CDR1 reads SGHRS; CDR2 reads YFSETQ. V lost 2 bases and J lost 4; bases outside the gene matches: 8. This CDR3 is built from 16 residues. CDR3 region: CASSFRTRPSTGELFF. CDR3 sequence (DNA): TGCGCCAGCAGCTTCCGGACTAGGCCCAGCACCGGGGAGCTGTTTTTT.

The chain recombines TRBV7-2 with TRBJ1-5; TRBD1 matches at 7 bases. The CDR3 spans 19 residues. Losses at the gene ends were 4 bases for V and 0 bases for J; bases not matched to a gene: 15. Germline-derived CDR1 and CDR2 are SGHTA and FQGNSA. Here the CDR3 reads CASSSTRSGTDYSNQPQHF. The CDR3 DNA is TGTGCCAGCAGCTCCACTAGATCCGGGACAGACTATAGCAATCAGCCCCAGCATTTT.

The rearrangement uses TRBV2 and TRBJ2-4, with D tentatively TRBD1 (5 bases). Germline-derived CDR1 and CDR2 are SNHLY and FYNNEI. V was trimmed by 2 bases and J by 0 bases, leaving 20 bases between them. This CDR3 has 19 amino acids. The CDR3 nucleotides read TGTGCCAGCAGTGAATTGGGTGTCGCGGCAGGGTTAGCCAAAAACATTCAGTACTTC. Protein: CASSELGVAAGLAKNIQYF.

The chain combines TRBV5-1 with TRBJ2-6; D may be TRBD1 (5 bases). V lost 2 bases, J lost 0 bases, and 9 bases lay in between. The CDR3 loop spans 16 amino acids. From germline, CDR1 is SGHRS and CDR2 YFSETQ. CDR3 region: CASSLGANSGANVLTF. The CDR3 DNA is TGCGCCAGCAGCTTAGGGGCTAACTCTGGGGCCAACGTCCTGACTTTC. Combining the CDR3 with reference TRBV5-1 and TRBJ2-6 gives the whole variable domain KAGVTQTPRYLIKTRGQQVTLSCSPISGHRSVSWYQQTPGQGLQFLFEYFSETQRNKGNFPGRFSGRQFSNSRSEMNVSTLELGDSALYLCASSLGANSGANVLTFGAGSRLTVL.

The chain employs TRBV9 and TRBJ2-1; 12 bases align to TRBD2. This CDR3 contains 16 residues. Germline loops: CDR1 SGDLS, CDR2 YYNGEE. J gave up 9 bases and V 3 bases, and 10 bases lay outside the gene matches. Here the CDR3 reads CASSAILAGGPGEQFF. In DNA, the CDR3 is TGTGCCAGCAGCGCCATCCTAGCGGGGGGGCCTGGTGAGCAGTTCTTC.

The V and J genes are TRBV6-2 or TRBV6-3 and TRBJ2-7; D is possibly TRBD1 (6 bases). The CDR3 loop spans 14 amino acids. Germline assignment: CDR1 MNHEY and CDR2 SVGEGT. V was shortened by 5 bases and J by 3 bases, with 14 bases between the two germline ends. The CDR3 region is CASSEDRKDYEQYF. CDR3 bases: TGTGCCAGCAGTGAGGACAGAAAAGACTACGAGCAGTACTTC.

V is TRBV19 and J is TRBJ1-1; 11 nucleotides align to TRBD1. CDR1 and CDR2 (germline): LNHDA, SQIVND (reference sequence). The CDR3 covers 14 residues. V shed 7 bases, J shed 4 bases, and the junction held 5 bases outside the gene matches. CDR3 region: CASITGTGGTEAFF. The CDR3 bases are TGTGCCAGTATCACCGGGACAGGGGGCACTGAAGCTTTCTTT.

This sequence joins TRBV9 and TRBJ2-7, with 9 bases that match TRBD2. Losses at the gene ends were 4 bases for V and 2 bases for J; bases not matched to a gene: 7. This CDR3 is built from 15 residues. Germline values: CDR1 SGDLS, CDR2 YYNGEE. CDR3 sequence reads: CASSPEASGAYEQYF. DNA for the CDR3: TGTGCCAGCAGCCCAGAGGCTAGCGGGGCCTACGAGCAGTACTTC. The full variable domain, completed using reference TRBV9 and TRBJ2-7, is DSGVTQTPKHLITATGQRVTLRCSPRSGDLSVYWYQQSLDQGLQFLIQYYNGEERAKGNILERFSAQQFPDLHSELNLSSLELGDSALYFCASSPEASGAYEQYFGPGTRLTVT.

This chain joins TRBV13 and TRBJ2-7; 7 bases match TRBD1. CDR3 length equals 14 residues. CDR1 and CDR2 (germline): PRHDT, FYEKMQ (reference sequence). V lost 3 bases to trimming and J lost 3 bases; unmatched junction nucleotides: 5. For the CDR3, the DNA is TGTGCCAGCAGCTTTAACAGGGGAAACTACGAGCAGTACTTC. Protein sequence: CASSFNRGNYEQYF.

The chain recombines TRBV14 with TRBJ1-4, with a weak D call TRBD1 (6 bases). There are 16 residues in the CDR3. Germline assignment: CDR1 SGHDN and CDR2 FVKESK. V dropped 2 bases and J dropped 6 bases, with 16 bases sitting between them. CDR3: CASSQWSGGVYEKLFF. CDR3 DNA sequence: TGTGCCAGCAGCCAATGGTCTGGGGGCGTTTATGAAAAACTGTTTTTT. Based on the CDR3 plus reference TRBV14 and TRBJ1-4, the full variable domain is EAGVTQFPSHSVIEKGQTVTLRCDPISGHDNLYWYRRVMGKEIKFLLHFVKESKQDESGMPNNRFLAERTGGTYSTLKVQPAELEDSGVYFCASSQWSGGVYEKLFFGSGTQLSVL.

V and J are TRBV5-5 and TRBJ1-2; perhaps TRBD1 as D (5 bases). The CDR3 covers 14 residues. V dropped 4 bases and J dropped 3 bases, with 13 bases sitting between them. Germline-derived CDR1 and CDR2 are SGHKS and YYEKEE (reference sequence). The CDR3 coding sequence is TGTGCCAGCAGCCCTACGGGGGGGGACTATGGCTACACCTTC. Translation gives CASSPTGGDYGYTF.

This chain joins TRBV12-5 and TRBJ2-1; 11 bases fit TRBD2. Trimming removed 4 bases from V and 1 base from J; junction bases left unmatched: 18. CDR1 and CDR2 (germline): LGHNT, FRNRAP. The CDR3 sequence is 21 residues long. The CDR3 loop is CASGSPRLAGMTESSYNEQFF. The CDR3 DNA reads TGTGCTAGTGGTTCACCCCGACTAGCGGGAATGACAGAATCATCCTACAATGAGCAGTTCTTC.

This rearrangement joins TRBV10-2 to TRBJ2-1, with D possibly TRBD1 on 5 matching bases. The CDR3 has 15 residues. Germline V CDR1 and CDR2: WSHSY, SAAADI. The germline V and J ends were trimmed by 4 bases and 3 bases, with 13 bases remaining between them. DNA for the CDR3: TGCGCCAGCAGTGGGGATATAAGGGGCTACAATGAGCAGTTCTTC. Protein: CASSGDIRGYNEQFF.

This rearrangement joins TRBV29-1 to TRBJ1-1; the D gene is possibly TRBD1 (6 bases). Trimming left V 0 bases short and J 1 base short, with 21 bases between. Per the germline V gene, CDR1 is SQVTM and CDR2 is ANQGSEA. This CDR3 is 18 amino acids long. CDR3 coding DNA: TGCAGCGTTGAAGATGTGAGAGGGGGGGGACTCCGGAACACTGAAGCTTTCTTT. This codes for CSVEDVRGGGLRNTEAFF.

The chain couples TRBV5-4 to TRBJ2-7, with D tentatively TRBD1 (6 bases). The CDR3 length is 15 residues. Trimming left V 2 bases short and J 7 bases short, with 19 bases between. Germline CDR1 is SGHNT and CDR2 is YYREEE (reference sequence). The CDR3 DNA follows: TGTGCCAGCAGCTTTAGTCCCGGGATCCAGGGGGAGCAGTACTTC. It is translated as CASSFSPGIQGEQYF.

The chain couples TRBV27 to TRBJ2-3; the match to TRBD2 covers 8 bases. J lost 5 bases, V lost 7 bases, and 5 bases had no gene match. The germline V gene has CDR1 MNHEY and CDR2 SMNVEV (reference sequence). The CDR3 extends over 13 amino acids. The CDR3 is CASTKRGQDTQYF. CDR3 nucleotides: TGTGCCAGCACCAAGCGGGGGCAAGATACGCAGTATTTT.

The genes are TRBV15 and TRBJ2-6; the D gene could be TRBD1 or TRBD2 (9 bases each). The CDR3 sequence is 19 residues long. The germline V gene has CDR1 LNHNV and CDR2 YYDKDF (reference sequence). Trimming took off 3 bases at V and 4 bases at J, with 22 bases between the two ends. CDR3 residues: CATSRTGGRGRAGANVLTF. CDR3 coding DNA: TGTGCCACCAGCAGGACAGGGGGTCGCGGGAGGGCCGGGGCCAACGTCCTGACTTTC.